These 8 T cell receptor beta chains originate from one sample sequenced in a study of T cell changes during pregnancy in multiple sclerosis. Assay: immunoSEQ multiplex PCR; the TCRdb copy retains only in-frame clones and omits some. The data show fewer than 130,000 clones, approximately 89% seen once. The sample consisted of peripheral blood, taken after pregnancy. These receptors came from a female donor with multiple sclerosis, enrolled in a pregnancy study.

This rearrangement joins TRBV5-3 to TRBJ2-2; the D is unclear. TRBV5-3 has ORF status, its function being uncertain. The CDR3 runs 17 residues. V was trimmed by 4 bases and J by 3 bases, leaving 19 bases between them. The CDR3 loop is CARSPHSPPQYTGELFF. The CDR3 nucleotides are TGTGCCAGAAGCCCCCACAGTCCACCCCAATACACCGGGGAGCTGTTTTTT.

The genes are TRBV11-1 and TRBJ2-2, with D unresolved. The germline V gene encodes CDR1 SGHAT and CDR2 FQDESV (reference sequence). Trimming pared 5 bases from V and 4 bases from J, leaving 23 bases between. CDR3 length: 18 residues. CDR3 residues: CASSPGSWNARGTGELFF. CDR3 coding DNA: TGTGCCAGCAGCCCCGGAAGCTGGAATGCTCGAGGCACCGGGGAGCTGTTTTTT.

The chain carries TRBV5-1 and TRBJ2-3, with D possibly TRBD2 on 5 matching bases. CDR3 size: 13 residues. Per germline, CDR1 SGHRS and CDR2 YFSETQ. Trimming cost V 4 bases and J 5 bases, with 11 bases left between them. The CDR3 protein is CASSLGLEDTQYF. The DNA of the CDR3 is TGCGCCAGCAGCCTAGGACTTGAAGATACGCAGTATTTT.

The chain uses TRBV6-4 and TRBJ2-3, with TRBD1 identical over 11 bases. This CDR3 is 13 amino acids long. Germline V gives CDR1 MRHNA, CDR2 SNTAGT. The V gene end was trimmed by 9 bases and the J gene end by 4 bases; junction bases not matched to a gene: 3. CDR3 protein: CASGTGGPDTQYF. Written as DNA, the CDR3 is TGTGCCAGTGGGACAGGGGGTCCAGATACGCAGTATTTT.

Written as DNA, the CDR3 is TGTGCCAGCAGCCCAACCTCAACTAGCGGGGGGCAGCCCGATACGCAGTATTTT. Its protein is CASSPTSTSGGQPDTQYF. The V and J genes are TRBV9 and TRBJ2-3; 12 bases match TRBD2. V trimming: 4 bases; J trimming: 6 bases; junction bases outside the gene matches: 15. CDR3 length: 18 amino acids. CDR1 SGDLS and CDR2 YYNGEE come from the germline V gene. Looking up the rest from reference TRBV9 and TRBJ2-3 gives the full variable domain: DSGVTQTPKHLITATGQRVTLRCSPRSGDLSVYWYQQSLDQGLQFLIQYYNGEERAKGNILERFSAQQFPDLHSELNLSSLELGDSALYFCASSPTSTSGGQPDTQYFGPGTRLTVL.

V gene TRBV29-1 combines with J gene TRBJ2-3; 8 bases are a match to TRBD2. This CDR3 region has 13 residues. Germline CDR1 is SQVTM and CDR2 is ANQGSEA. Trimming at V came to 6 bases and at J to 2 bases, leaving 4 bases not matched to a gene. The CDR3 loop is CSVGGDFTDTQYF. CDR3 in DNA: TGCAGCGTCGGGGGGGACTTCACAGATACGCAGTATTTT.

The chain couples TRBV6-1 to TRBJ1-2; tentative D call: TRBD1 (5 bases). Germline CDR1 reads MNHNS; CDR2 reads SASEGT. The V gene lost 6 bases and the J gene lost 6 bases, with 17 bases spanning the gap. The CDR3 spans 14 residues. As DNA, the CDR3 is TGTGCCAGCAGCCCCGGCCGGCAGGGCGATGGCTACACCTTC. It encodes CASSPGRQGDGYTF.

The chain uses TRBV30 and TRBJ2-4, with a possible D match to TRBD1 (6 bases). The CDR3 runs to 13 residues. Germline CDR1 is GTSNPN and CDR2 is SVGIG (reference sequence). Trimming removed 4 bases from V and 6 bases from J, with 13 bases in between. CDR3 nucleotides: TGTGCCTGGACCGGACAGCTAGGAAACATTCAGTACTTC. The encoded protein is CAWTGQLGNIQYF.